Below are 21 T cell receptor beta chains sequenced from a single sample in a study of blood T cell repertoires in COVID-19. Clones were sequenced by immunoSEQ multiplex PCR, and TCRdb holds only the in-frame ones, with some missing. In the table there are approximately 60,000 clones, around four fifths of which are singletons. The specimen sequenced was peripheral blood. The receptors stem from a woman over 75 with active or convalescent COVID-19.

In DNA, the CDR3 is TGTGCCAGCAGTTTAGATGGGACACTTATGGAATTGGGTTCACCCCTCCACTTT. Translating gives CASSLDGTLMELGSPLHF. The chain joins TRBV27 to TRBJ1-6; possibly TRBD1 for D (6 bases). The CDR3 length is 18 residues. V was cut by 2 bases and J by 9 bases, with 23 bases left in between. The germline V gene encodes CDR1 MNHEY and CDR2 SMNVEV (reference sequence).

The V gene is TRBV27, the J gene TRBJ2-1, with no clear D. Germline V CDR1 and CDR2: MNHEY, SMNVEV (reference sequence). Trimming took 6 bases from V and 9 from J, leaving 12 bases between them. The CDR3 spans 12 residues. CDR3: CASSRVGVEQFF. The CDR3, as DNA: TGTGCCAGCAGCCGTGTCGGAGTTGAGCAGTTCTTC.

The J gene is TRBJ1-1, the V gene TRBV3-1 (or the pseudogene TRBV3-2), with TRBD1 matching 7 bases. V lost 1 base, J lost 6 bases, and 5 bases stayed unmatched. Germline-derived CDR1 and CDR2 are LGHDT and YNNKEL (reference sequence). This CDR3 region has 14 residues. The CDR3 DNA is TGTGCCAGCAGCCAAGCGGGGCAGGGGGCTGAAGCTTTCTTT. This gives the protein CASSQAGQGAEAFF.

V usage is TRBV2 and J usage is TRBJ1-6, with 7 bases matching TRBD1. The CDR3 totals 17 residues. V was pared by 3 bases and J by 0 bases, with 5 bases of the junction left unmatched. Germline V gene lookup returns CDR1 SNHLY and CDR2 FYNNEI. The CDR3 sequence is CASSDWDSSSYNSPLHF. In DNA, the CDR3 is TGTGCCAGCAGTGACTGGGACAGCAGCTCCTATAATTCACCCCTCCACTTT.

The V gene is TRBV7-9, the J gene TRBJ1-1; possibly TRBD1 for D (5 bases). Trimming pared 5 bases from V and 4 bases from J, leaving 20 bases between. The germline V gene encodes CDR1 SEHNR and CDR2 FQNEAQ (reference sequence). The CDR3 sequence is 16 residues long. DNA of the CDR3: TGTGCCAGCAGCGCGAGCTTATTGGGGGGTGGCACTGAAGCTTTCTTT. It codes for CASSASLLGGGTEAFF.

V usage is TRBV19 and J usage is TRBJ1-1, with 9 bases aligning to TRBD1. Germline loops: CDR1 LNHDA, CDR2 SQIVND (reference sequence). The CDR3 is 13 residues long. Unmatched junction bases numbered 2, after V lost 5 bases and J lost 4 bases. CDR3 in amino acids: CASSQDRGTEAFF. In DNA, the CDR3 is TGTGCCAGTAGTCAGGACAGGGGCACTGAAGCTTTCTTT.

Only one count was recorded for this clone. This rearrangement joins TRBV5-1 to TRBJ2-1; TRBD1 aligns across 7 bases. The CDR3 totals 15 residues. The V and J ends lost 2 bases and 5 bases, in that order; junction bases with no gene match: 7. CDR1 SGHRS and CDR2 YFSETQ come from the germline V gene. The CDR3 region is CASSFSGTANNEQFF. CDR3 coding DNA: TGCGCCAGCAGCTTCTCCGGGACAGCCAACAATGAGCAGTTCTTC.

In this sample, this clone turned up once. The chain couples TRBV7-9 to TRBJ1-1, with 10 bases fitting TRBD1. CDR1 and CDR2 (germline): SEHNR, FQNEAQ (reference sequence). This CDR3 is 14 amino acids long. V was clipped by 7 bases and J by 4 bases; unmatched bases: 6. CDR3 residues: CASTPGQGITEAFF. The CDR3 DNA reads TGTGCCAGCACCCCGGGACAGGGGATCACTGAAGCTTTCTTT.

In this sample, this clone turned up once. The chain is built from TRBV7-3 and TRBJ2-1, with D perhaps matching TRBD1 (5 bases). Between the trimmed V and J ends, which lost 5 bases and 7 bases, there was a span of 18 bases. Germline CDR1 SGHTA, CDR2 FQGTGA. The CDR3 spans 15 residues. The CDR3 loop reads CASSQGQGKINEQFF. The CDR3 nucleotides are TGTGCCAGCAGCCAGGGTCAGGGAAAGATAAATGAGCAGTTCTTC.

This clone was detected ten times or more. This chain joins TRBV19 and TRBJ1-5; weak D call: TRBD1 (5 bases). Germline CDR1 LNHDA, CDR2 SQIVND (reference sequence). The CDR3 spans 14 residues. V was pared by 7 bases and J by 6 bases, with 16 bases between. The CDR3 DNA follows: TGTGCCAGTACCCCCCCGGGGAGGGGTCAGCCCCAGCATTTT. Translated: CASTPPGRGQPQHF.

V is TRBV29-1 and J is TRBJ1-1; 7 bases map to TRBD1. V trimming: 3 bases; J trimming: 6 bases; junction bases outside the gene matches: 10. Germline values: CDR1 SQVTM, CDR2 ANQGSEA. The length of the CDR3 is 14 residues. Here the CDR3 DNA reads TGCAGCGTTGAGGGACAGAGGACCTCTCCTGAAGCTTTCTTT. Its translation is CSVEGQRTSPEAFF.

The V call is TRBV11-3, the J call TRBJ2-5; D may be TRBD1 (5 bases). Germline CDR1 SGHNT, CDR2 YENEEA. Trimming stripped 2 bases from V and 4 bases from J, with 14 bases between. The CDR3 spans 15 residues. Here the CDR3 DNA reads TGTGCCAGCAGCTTAAGTCCTGGCAGGGCAGAGACCCAGTACTTC. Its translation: CASSLSPGRAETQYF.

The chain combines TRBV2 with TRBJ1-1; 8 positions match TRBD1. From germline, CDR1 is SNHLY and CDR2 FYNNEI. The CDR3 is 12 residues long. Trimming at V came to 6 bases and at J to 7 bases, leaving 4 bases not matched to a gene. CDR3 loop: CASSDRGLEAFF. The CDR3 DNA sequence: TGTGCCAGCAGCGACAGGGGACTTGAAGCTTTCTTT.

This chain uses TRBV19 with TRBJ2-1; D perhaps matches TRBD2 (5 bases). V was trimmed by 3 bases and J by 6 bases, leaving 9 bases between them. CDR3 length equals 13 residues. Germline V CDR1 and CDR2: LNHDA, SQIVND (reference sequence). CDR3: CASSIRGSNEQFF. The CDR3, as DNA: TGTGCCAGTAGTATCCGGGGATCCAATGAGCAGTTCTTC. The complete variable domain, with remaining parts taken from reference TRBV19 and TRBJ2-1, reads DGGITQSPKYLFRKEGQNVTLSCEQNLNHDAMYWYRQDPGQGLRLIYYSQIVNDFQKGDIAEGYSVSREKKESFPLTVTSAQKNPTAFYLCASSIRGSNEQFFGPGTRLTVL.

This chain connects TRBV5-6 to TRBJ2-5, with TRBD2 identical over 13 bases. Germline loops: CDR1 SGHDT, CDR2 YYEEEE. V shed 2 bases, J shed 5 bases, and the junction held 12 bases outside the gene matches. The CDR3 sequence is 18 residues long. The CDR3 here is CASSLGTSGDYGGETQYF. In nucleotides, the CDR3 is TGTGCCAGCAGCTTAGGGACTAGCGGGGACTACGGGGGGGAGACCCAGTACTTC.

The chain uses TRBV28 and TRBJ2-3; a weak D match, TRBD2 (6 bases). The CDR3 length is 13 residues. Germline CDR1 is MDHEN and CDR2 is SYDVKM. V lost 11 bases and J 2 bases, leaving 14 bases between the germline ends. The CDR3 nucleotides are TGTGCCCTCGCCCGGAGGGACACAGATACGCAGTATTTT. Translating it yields CALARRDTDTQYF.

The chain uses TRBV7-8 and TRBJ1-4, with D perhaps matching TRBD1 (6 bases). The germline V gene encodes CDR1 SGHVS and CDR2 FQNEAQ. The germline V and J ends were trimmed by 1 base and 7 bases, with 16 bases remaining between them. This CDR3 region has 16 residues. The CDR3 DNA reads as TGTGCCAGCAGCTTAGTCGTCGGGACACCTGGTGAAAAACTGTTTTTT. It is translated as CASSLVVGTPGEKLFF.

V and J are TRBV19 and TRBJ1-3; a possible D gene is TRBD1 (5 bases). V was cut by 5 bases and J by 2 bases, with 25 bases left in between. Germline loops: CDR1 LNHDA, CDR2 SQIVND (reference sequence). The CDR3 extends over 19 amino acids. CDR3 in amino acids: CASSLRGRETKSTGNTIYF. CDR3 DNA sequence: TGTGCCAGTAGTCTCCGGGGGAGGGAGACCAAAAGTACTGGAAACACCATATATTTT.

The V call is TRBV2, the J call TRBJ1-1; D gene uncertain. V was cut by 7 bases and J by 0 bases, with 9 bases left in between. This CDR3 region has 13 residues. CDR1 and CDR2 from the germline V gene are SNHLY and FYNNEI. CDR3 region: CASTLGVNTEAFF. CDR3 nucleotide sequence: TGTGCCAGCACTCTCGGGGTGAACACTGAAGCTTTCTTT.

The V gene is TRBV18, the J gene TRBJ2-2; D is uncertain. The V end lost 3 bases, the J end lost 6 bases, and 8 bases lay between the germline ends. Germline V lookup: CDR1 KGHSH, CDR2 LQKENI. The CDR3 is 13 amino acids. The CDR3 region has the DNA TGTGCCAGCTCACCGATACAACCCGGGGAGCTGTTTTTT. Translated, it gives CASSPIQPGELFF.

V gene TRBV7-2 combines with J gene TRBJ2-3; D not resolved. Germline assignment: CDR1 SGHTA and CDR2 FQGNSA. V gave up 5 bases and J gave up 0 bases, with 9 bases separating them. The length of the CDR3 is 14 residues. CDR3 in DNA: TGTGCCAGCAGCCTACGAACTAGCACAGATACGCAGTATTTT. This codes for CASSLRTSTDTQYF.